The entry that follows covers one T cell receptor (beta chain) sequence. Its antigen is not known. The entry originates in a study of blood T cells in healthy people across ages. Study context: Researchers report that template switching captured about one barcoded beta molecule per two T cells.

With 4 bases clipped from V and 4 bases from J, the junction kept 3 bases outside the gene matches. CDR1 is SGHDT and CDR2 is YYEEEE in the germline V gene. This CDR3 contains 15 residues. Primers used in a second PCR of roughly 7 to 12 cycles were a sample-barcoded 5' primer and a J-beta primer mix. TCRdb recomputed calls from the 5' RACE reads with MiXCR, one row per CDR3 protein. Counted here are approximately 880,000 distinct CDR3 sequences, roughly 43% occurring once; the ten biggest clones make up roughly 13%. General study results and limits: Possibly confounding the expanded clonotype changes was the fact that donor CMV status was unknown. Long-lived donors had more naive CD4+ cells and higher diversity than aged donors.

Sequenced material: blood. The V and J genes are TRBV5-6 and TRBJ2-1, with 12 bases fitting TRBD2. This clonotype was sampled from a man aged 25 to 40 in good health. The CDR3 coding sequence is TGTGCCAGCAGCGTACTAGCGGGGGGTTACAATGAGCAGTTCTTC. Its translation: CASSVLAGGYNEQFF.